This is a list of T cell receptor beta chains from one sample in a study of blood T cell repertoires in COVID-19. The repertoire was sequenced with immunoSEQ multiplex PCR; TCRdb's copy has only in-frame clones and lacks some. This sample carries more than 250,000 clones, 90% of them seen once, and the ten largest clones take over 5.5%. Sequenced material: peripheral blood. These receptors were taken from a woman in her 50s with COVID-19, enrolled during active disease. CDR3s include the opening cysteine and the closing phenylalanine or tryptophan. The D gene is left open where the match is weak. The size field is filled for only some rows; it gives once, few, many or a size class.

NA,NA,TRBV6-1,TRBJ1-2,CASSESGFSYYGYTF,TGTGCCAGCAGTGAGTCAGGGTTCTCTTACTATGGCTACACCTTC
NA,TRBD2,TRBV20-1,TRBJ2-7,CSASPGLAGESSYEQYF,TGCAGTGCTAGTCCGGGACTAGCGGGAGAGAGCTCCTACGAGCAGTACTTC
NA,NA,TRBV7-8,TRBJ1-2,CASSLAPQGNGYTF,TGTGCCAGCAGCTTAGCGCCCCAGGGTAATGGCTACACCTTC
NA,NA,TRBV5-1,TRBJ1-2,CASRREEGAYGYTF,TGCGCCAGCAGAAGGGAGGAGGGAGCCTATGGCTACACCTTC
NA,TRBD1,TRBV19,TRBJ2-7,CASSRRGQGYEQYF,TGTGCCAGTAGTCGCCGGGGACAGGGCTACGAGCAGTACTTC
NA,TRBD1,TRBV6-5,TRBJ1-5,CASSPQGRGQPQHF,TGTGCCAGCAGCCCACAGGGGAGAGGCCAGCCCCAGCATTTT
few,TRBD1,TRBV19,TRBJ1-2,CASTRGQGMNNYGYTF,TGTGCCAGTACCCGCGGACAGGGAATGAATAACTATGGCTACACCTTC
NA,NA,TRBV23-1,TRBJ1-3,CASSQRHQAPGNTIYF,TGCGCCAGCAGTCAACGACATCAGGCCCCTGGAAACACCATATATTTT
NA,NA,TRBV12-3/TRBV12-4,TRBJ2-2,CASSLASLGELFF,TGTGCCAGCAGTTTAGCCTCACTTGGGGAGCTGTTTTTT
NA,NA,TRBV7-9,TRBJ1-2,CASTIMRDYGYTF,TGTGCCAGCACCATTATGAGGGACTATGGCTACACCTTC
NA,NA,TRBV18,TRBJ2-2,CASSPLEGANTGELFF,TGTGCCAGCTCACCACTTGAGGGGGCGAACACCGGGGAGCTGTTTTTT
NA,NA,TRBV5-1,TRBJ1-2,CASSSDSIYGYTF,TGCGCCAGCAGCTCGGACAGCATCTATGGCTACACCTTC
NA,NA,TRBV4-3,TRBJ2-5,CASSRGQSNQETQYF,TGCGCCAGCAGCCGAGGACAAAGCAACCAAGAGACCCAGTACTTC
NA,NA,TRBV6-5,TRBJ2-5,CASRIQGQETQYF,TGTGCCAGCAGGATACAGGGCCAAGAGACCCAGTACTTC
NA,NA,TRBV5-5,TRBJ1-2,CASSWAGTNYGYTF,TGTGCCAGCAGCTGGGCAGGGACTAACTATGGCTACACCTTC
NA,TRBD1,TRBV11-2,TRBJ1-3,CASSGTGLGNTIYF,TGTGCCAGCAGCGGGACAGGCCTTGGAAACACCATATATTTT
NA,NA,TRBV7-8,TRBJ1-1,CASAGPGAGNTEAFF,TGTGCCAGCGCAGGACCAGGGGCAGGGAACACTGAAGCTTTCTTT
NA,TRBD1,TRBV7-3,TRBJ2-7,CASSLGQGKNEQYF,TGTGCCAGCAGCTTAGGACAGGGGAAAAACGAGCAGTACTTC
NA,TRBD1,TRBV10-3,TRBJ2-5,CAISEHQGAKTQYF,TGTGCCATCAGTGAGCACCAGGGGGCGAAGACCCAGTACTTC
NA,TRBD2,TRBV10-1,TRBJ2-3,CASSDLGLAGVDTQYF,TGCGCCAGCAGTGACCTAGGACTAGCGGGAGTAGATACGCAGTATTTT
NA,NA,TRBV5-5,TRBJ2-6,CASSSRGSGANVLTF,TGTGCCAGCAGCTCTCGGGGATCTGGGGCCAACGTCCTGACTTTC
NA,NA,TRBV10-1,TRBJ2-3,CASSDSGLSIDTQYF,TGCGCCAGCAGTGATTCCGGACTAAGTATCGATACGCAGTATTTT